This passage covers 30 T cell receptor beta chains from one sample sequenced in a study of cytotoxic CD8 clonotypes in ibrutinib-treated CLL. Only in-frame clones appear in the TCRdb table, and some are missing; sequencing was by immunoSEQ multiplex PCR. The top ten clones hold roughly 20% of a sample with about 60,000 clones, 55% to 65% of them seen once. The starting material was PBMCs, obtained after 24 months of ibrutinib treatment. The receptors were gathered from a human donor with chronic lymphocytic leukemia.

The chain joins TRBV5-6 to TRBJ2-5; TRBD1 agrees at 9 bases. V was clipped by 4 bases and J by 4 bases; unmatched bases: 11. This CDR3 region has 16 residues. The germline gives CDR1 SGHDT, CDR2 YYEEEE. The CDR3 is CASSQGTGWSGETQYF. In DNA form, the CDR3 reads TGTGCCAGCAGCCAAGGGACAGGGTGGAGCGGAGAGACCCAGTACTTC. The whole variable domain, remainder taken from reference TRBV5-6 and TRBJ2-5, is DAGVTQSPTHLIKTRGQQVTLRCSPKSGHDTVSWYQQALGQGPQFIFQYYEEEERQRGNFPDRFSGHQFPNYSSELNVNALLLGDSALYLCASSQGTGWSGETQYFGPGTRLLVL.

The V gene is TRBV5-1, the J gene TRBJ1-4; 7 bases are a match to TRBD1. The CDR3 is 14 residues long. Germline trimming cut 7 bases from V and 7 bases from J; bases unmatched to any gene: 10. CDR1 and CDR2 from the germline V gene are SGHRS and YFSETQ. CDR3 nucleotides: TGCGCCAGCCATCCGGGACAGAAAGTTGAAAAACTGTTTTTT. Amino acid sequence: CASHPGQKVEKLFF.

This chain joins TRBV30 and TRBJ1-4, with 8 bases aligning to TRBD1. The CDR3 is made up of 13 amino acids. Trimming removed 5 bases from V and 7 bases from J; junction bases left unmatched: 6. Per the germline V gene, CDR1 is GTSNPN and CDR2 is SVGIG (reference sequence). The CDR3 region has the DNA TGTGCCTGGGACAGGGGAGTGAGTGAAAAACTGTTTTTT. It yields the protein CAWDRGVSEKLFF.

The chain recombines TRBV5-1 with TRBJ2-2; D unresolved. The CDR3 contains 15 residues. The germline V gene encodes CDR1 SGHRS and CDR2 YFSETQ. V dropped 3 bases and J dropped 0 bases, with 9 bases sitting between them. The CDR3 here is CASSSSVPNTGELFF. The CDR3 DNA is TGCGCCAGCAGCTCCTCTGTCCCGAACACCGGGGAGCTGTTTTTT.

The CDR3 region has the DNA TGTGCCAGCAGGGCCCCTGGTCCGGGGGTCGACGAGCAGTACTTC. Protein product: CASRAPGPGVDEQYF. The chain joins TRBV6-1 to TRBJ2-7; a weak D match, TRBD2 (6 bases). The V end was cut by 6 bases, the J end by 5 bases, with 20 bases between. This CDR3 has 15 amino acids. Germline CDR1 MNHNS, CDR2 SASEGT.

V gene TRBV29-1 combines with J gene TRBJ2-7, with D perhaps being TRBD1 or TRBD2 (5 bases each). This CDR3 has 11 residues. V lost 4 bases, J lost 2 bases, and 6 bases lay in between. The germline V gene encodes CDR1 SQVTM and CDR2 ANQGSEA. The CDR3 DNA reads as TGCAGCGTTGTGGGGGCCTACGAGCAGTACTTC. This sequence encodes CSVVGAYEQYF.

This clone was seen more than once but under ten times. The genes are TRBV6-5 and TRBJ1-5, with TRBD1 identical over 9 bases. The junction had 9 bases not matched to a gene; V was cut back by 5 bases and J by 7 bases. Germline CDR1 is MNHEY and CDR2 is SVGAGI. The CDR3 has 15 residues. CDR3 sequence (DNA): TGTGCCAGCAGTCTCCTTCTGGGACAGGGCCAGCCCCAGCATTTT. Its translation is CASSLLLGQGQPQHF.

The rearrangement links TRBV10-3 to TRBJ2-2; D not resolved. Per germline, CDR1 ENHRY and CDR2 SYGVKD. V lost 4 bases, J lost 1 base, and 10 bases lay in between. This CDR3 is 15 amino acids long. Here the CDR3 DNA reads TGTGCCATCAGTGTAACTTCAGGGAACACCGGGGAGCTGTTTTTT. Translating gives CAISVTSGNTGELFF.

The chain links TRBV19 to TRBJ1-5; D not certain. V was clipped by 6 bases and J by 2 bases, with 14 bases between them. This CDR3 spans 15 amino acids. Germline V gene sequence: CDR1 LNHDA, CDR2 SQIVND (reference sequence). CDR3 coding DNA: TGTGCCAGTAGGGCCCTGTTAGGTCGCAATCAGCCCCAGCATTTT. Its translation: CASRALLGRNQPQHF.

The chain employs TRBV2 and TRBJ1-6, with a tentative D call TRBD1 (6 bases). V was trimmed by 5 bases and J by 7 bases, leaving 12 bases between them. This CDR3 is 14 amino acids long. Looked up from germline, CDR1 is SNHLY and CDR2 is FYNNEI. CDR3 sequence: CASSFRTENSPLHF. The CDR3 DNA sequence: TGTGCCAGCAGTTTCCGGACAGAGAATTCACCCCTCCACTTT.

This clone has a handful of counts. The V call is TRBV5-1, the J call TRBJ2-7; 10 bases are shared with TRBD1. The V gene's germline CDR1 is SGHRS and CDR2 YFSETQ. V was pared by 3 bases and J by 0 bases, with 9 bases of the junction left unmatched. The CDR3 extends over 17 amino acids. CDR3 residues: CASSSIGTGVASYEQYV. CDR3 in DNA: TGCGCCAGCAGCTCAATAGGGACAGGGGTGGCCTCCTACGAGCAGTACGTC.

The rearrangement links TRBV6-5 to TRBJ2-5, with 7 bases fitting TRBD1. The CDR3 covers 13 residues. The V and J ends lost 5 bases and 5 bases, in that order; junction bases with no gene match: 5. Germline CDR1 is MNHEY and CDR2 is SVGAGI. Written as DNA, the CDR3 is TGTGCCAGCAGTCCCCCAGGGGGTGAGACCCAGTACTTC. Translation gives CASSPPGGETQYF.

The chain's CDR3 is CASDSSGGEETQYF. CDR3 nucleotide sequence: TGTGCCAGCGATTCTAGCGGGGGGGAAGAGACCCAGTACTTC. The chain recombines TRBV6-1 with TRBJ2-5; the match to TRBD2 covers 12 bases. The CDR3 totals 14 residues. Germline lookup yields CDR1 MNHNS and CDR2 SASEGT. J lost 3 bases, V lost 8 bases, and 4 bases had no gene match.

This chain uses TRBV6-5 with TRBJ1-1; D unresolved. Germline V gives CDR1 MNHEY, CDR2 SVGAGI. This CDR3 spans 14 amino acids. V lost 0 bases to trimming and J lost 3 bases, with 8 bases between them. CDR3 residues: CASSYSVTYTEAFF. The CDR3 DNA is TGTGCCAGCAGTTACTCTGTAACGTACACTGAAGCTTTCTTT.

The count of this clone is one. The J gene is TRBJ1-3, the V gene TRBV9; D is perhaps TRBD1 (5 bases). Per the germline V gene, CDR1 is SGDLS and CDR2 is YYNGEE. This CDR3 spans 14 amino acids. V was shortened by 4 bases and J by 2 bases, with 10 bases between the two germline ends. Here the CDR3 reads CASSPQTAGNTIYF. CDR3 coding DNA: TGTGCCAGCAGCCCACAGACAGCTGGAAACACCATATATTTT.

At least ten counts were recorded for this clone. The chain carries TRBV7-2 and TRBJ2-1; 8 nucleotides align to TRBD2. Germline V gene lookup returns CDR1 SGHTA and CDR2 FQGNSA. The ends lost 11 bases at V and 10 bases at J; junction bases unmatched: 4. The CDR3 spans 10 residues. CDR3 in amino acids: CAVTGGEQFF. The CDR3 nucleotides are TGTGCCGTTACGGGGGGGGAGCAGTTCTTC.

This clone came up a few times. The J gene is TRBJ2-3, the V gene TRBV18; D might be TRBD1 (6 bases). CDR3 length: 14 residues. Germline CDR1 KGHSH, CDR2 LQKENI. V was cut by 3 bases and J by 0 bases, with 7 bases left in between. The CDR3 region is CASSPGQSTDTQYF. The CDR3 nucleotides read TGTGCCAGCTCACCCGGACAGAGCACAGATACGCAGTATTTT.

The chain carries TRBV11-1 and TRBJ2-5; D not resolved. The CDR3 has 13 residues. Per germline, CDR1 SGHAT and CDR2 FQDESV (reference sequence). The V end lost 5 bases, the J end lost 3 bases, and 10 bases lay between the germline ends. The CDR3 loop reads CASSLTEKETQYF. The CDR3 nucleotides read TGTGCCAGCAGCCTAACGGAAAAAGAGACCCAGTACTTC.

This chain links TRBV2 with TRBJ2-1; D might be TRBD1 (6 bases). V lost 4 bases to trimming and J lost 12 bases, with 16 bases between them. The CDR3 is 13 amino acids. Germline V gene data show CDR1 as SNHLY and CDR2 as FYNNEI. CDR3 sequence (DNA): TGTGCCAGCAGTGTTACAGGGTTGGGGAGGCAGTTCTTC. It specifies CASSVTGLGRQFF.

The CDR3, as DNA: TGTGCCAGCCTCGGGGACAGGGTGCTGGAAGAGACCCAGTACTTC. Encoded protein: CASLGDRVLEETQYF. This chain connects TRBV6-1 to TRBJ2-5; 9 positions agree with TRBD1. Germline V gene sequence: CDR1 MNHNS, CDR2 SASEGT. The CDR3 extends over 15 amino acids. V shed 8 bases and J 3 bases; nucleotides not matched to a gene: 10.

This clone appeared a few times. The chain combines TRBV28 with TRBJ2-7; 7 bases are a match to TRBD1. CDR1 and CDR2 (germline): MDHEN, SYDVKM. This CDR3 is 14 amino acids long. J gave up 2 bases and V 5 bases, and 6 bases lay outside the gene matches. The chain's CDR3 is CASSAGTAAYEQYF. In nucleotides, the CDR3 is TGTGCCAGCAGTGCCGGGACAGCCGCCTACGAGCAGTACTTC. Variable domain in full (rest from reference TRBV28 and TRBJ2-7): DVKVTQSSRYLVKRTGEKVFLECVQDMDHENMFWYRQDPGLGLRLIYFSYDVKMKEKGDIPEGYSVSREKKERFSLILESASTNQTSMYLCASSAGTAAYEQYFGPGTRLTVT.

This clone was counted between two and nine times. The chain joins TRBV27 to TRBJ1-1; D is unresolved. The CDR3 length is 13 residues. CDR1 MNHEY and CDR2 SMNVEV come from the germline V gene (reference sequence). The germline V and J ends were trimmed by 6 bases and 3 bases, with 11 bases remaining between them. In DNA, the CDR3 is TGTGCCAGCAGGGGCGTGGGGTACACTGAAGCTTTCTTT. It yields the protein CASRGVGYTEAFF.

V gene TRBV28 combines with J gene TRBJ2-7, with D perhaps TRBD2 (6 bases). Trimming stripped 7 bases from V and 2 bases from J, with 12 bases between. Germline CDR1 MDHEN, CDR2 SYDVKM. CDR3 size: 13 residues. The CDR3 DNA follows: TGTGCCAGCAAGACGGGCGGGACCTACGAGCAGTACTTC. This sequence encodes CASKTGGTYEQYF.

This clone came up many times. The chain links TRBV10-3 to TRBJ1-5; 7 nucleotides match TRBD1. CDR3 size: 17 residues. After removal of 2 bases from V and 4 bases from J, the junction contained 11 bases not matched to a gene. The germline V gene has CDR1 ENHRY and CDR2 SYGVKD. DNA for the CDR3: TGTGCCATCAGTGAGCCTCGTACAGGGGTCGGAAATCAGCCCCAGCATTTT. Protein: CAISEPRTGVGNQPQHF.

The chain combines TRBV29-1 with TRBJ2-3; no reliable D call. V was clipped by 8 bases and J by 2 bases, with 14 bases between them. Germline V gene data show CDR1 as SQVTM and CDR2 as ANQGSEA. CDR3 length equals 13 residues. This chain's CDR3 is CSQRLMDTDTQYF. Written as DNA, the CDR3 is TGCAGCCAAAGGTTGATGGACACAGATACGCAGTATTTT.

CDR3 sequence (DNA): TGCGCCAGCAGCCAAACAGGGACGGACACTGACTTGGTCAATGAGCAGTTCTTC. Translation: CASSQTGTDTDLVNEQFF. The V call is TRBV4-1, the J call TRBJ2-1; possibly TRBD1 for D (6 bases). This CDR3 has 18 residues. Germline CDR1 reads MGHRA; CDR2 reads YSYEKL. The V end lost 2 bases, the J end lost 6 bases, and 23 bases lay between the germline ends.

This chain joins TRBV5-1 and TRBJ2-7, with TRBD1 matching 8 bases. Per germline, CDR1 SGHRS and CDR2 YFSETQ. The CDR3 runs to 13 residues. The J segment lost 3 bases and the V segment lost 1 base, leaving 0 bases of the junction unmatched. CDR3 residues: CASSLTGGYEQYF. In DNA, the CDR3 is TGCGCCAGCAGCTTGACAGGGGGCTACGAGCAGTACTTC.

The rearrangement uses TRBV4-1 and TRBJ1-2; no reliable D call. Germline CDR1 reads MGHRA; CDR2 reads YSYEKL. The V and J ends lost 0 bases and 1 base respectively, with 15 bases between them. The length of the CDR3 is 17 residues. Written as DNA, the CDR3 is TGCGCCAGCAGCCAAGAAGGGTTTATCGGTAGTAACTATGGCTACACCTTC. Its protein is CASSQEGFIGSNYGYTF.

The chain combines TRBV6-4 with TRBJ2-1; D might be TRBD1 (6 bases). V gave up 0 bases and J gave up 1 base, with 10 bases separating them. Germline CDR1 and CDR2: MRHNA and SNTAGT. This CDR3 contains 16 residues. The DNA of the CDR3 is TGTGCCAGCAGTGACTCCGGGACACCTTCCTACAATGAGCAGTTCTTC. Its translation is CASSDSGTPSYNEQFF.

This clone was detected a few times. Germline is not matched at one junction end, which may reflect a read error. This chain joins TRBV11-2 and TRBJ2-7, with D hard to call. The CDR3 loop spans 13 amino acids. Germline V gene data show CDR1 as SGHAT and CDR2 as FQNNGV. In DNA, the CDR3 is TGTGCCAGCAGTTTAGGGCGCCAAGGTGAGCAGTACTTC. It yields the protein CASSLGRQGEQYF.